Shown below are 15 T cell receptor beta chains from a single sample sequenced in a study of blood T cell repertoires in COVID-19. Method: immunoSEQ multiplex PCR; TCRdb's copy keeps in-frame clones and lacks some. The sample has around 140,000 clones, around 84% seen once; the top ten hold roughly 2.2%. Sequencing input: PBMCs or T cells enriched from blood (not recorded which). The receptors derive from a man aged 40-49 years with acute COVID-19.

The chain couples TRBV5-6 to TRBJ2-1; weak D call: TRBD1 (5 bases). V gave up 3 bases and J gave up 0 bases, with 13 bases separating them. CDR3 length equals 16 residues. The germline gives CDR1 SGHDT, CDR2 YYEEEE. CDR3 amino acids: CASSSSTESSYNEQFF. CDR3 DNA: TGTGCCAGCAGCTCATCGACAGAGAGCTCCTACAATGAGCAGTTCTTC.

The V and J genes are TRBV6-5 and TRBJ1-2; D unresolved. V shed 6 bases and J shed 7 bases, with 12 bases lying between them. The CDR3 covers 12 residues. From germline, CDR1 is MNHEY and CDR2 SVGAGI. The CDR3 sequence: CASSQNRGGYTF. CDR3 DNA sequence: TGTGCCAGCAGCCAAAACCGGGGTGGCTACACCTTC.

This chain links TRBV6-5 with TRBJ1-1; D gene uncertain. The CDR3 totals 15 residues. Germline CDR1 MNHEY, CDR2 SVGAGI. The ends were cut back, 0 bases at V and 0 bases at J, with 8 bases in the middle. This CDR3 reads CASSYSPGLNTEAFF. CDR3 nucleotides: TGTGCCAGCAGTTACTCCCCAGGTCTGAACACTGAAGCTTTCTTT.

The V gene is TRBV30, the J gene TRBJ1-4; D is ambiguous. Trimming cost V 6 bases and J 8 bases, with 10 bases left between them. This CDR3 is 11 amino acids long. Germline CDR1 reads GTSNPN; CDR2 reads SVGIG (reference sequence). The CDR3 sequence: CACSSLEKLFF. In DNA form, the CDR3 reads TGTGCCTGCTCGAGTCTGGAAAAACTGTTTTTT.

This sequence joins TRBV4-1 and TRBJ2-3; 7 positions match TRBD2. The V gene's germline CDR1 is MGHRA and CDR2 YSYEKL. The CDR3 spans 16 residues. Trimming at V came to 0 bases and at J to 3 bases, leaving 6 bases not matched to a gene. The chain's CDR3 is CASSQDRSAGTDTQYF. The CDR3 region has the DNA TGCGCCAGCAGCCAAGATCGGTCAGCGGGAACAGATACGCAGTATTTT.

The V gene is TRBV6-4, the J gene TRBJ1-4; possible D gene TRBD1, 6 bases. Germline-derived CDR1 and CDR2 are MRHNA and SNTAGT. This CDR3 is 14 amino acids long. V lost 3 bases and J lost 10, with 15 bases in between. In nucleotides, the CDR3 is TGTGCCAGCAGTGAATCGGGCAGGGGCGGAAAACTGTTTTTT. Its protein is CASSESGRGGKLFF.

J is TRBJ2-2 and V is TRBV19; 7 bases line up with TRBD1. The CDR3 runs 15 residues. J was trimmed by 4 bases and V by 7 bases; bases with no gene match: 9. Looked up from germline, CDR1 is LNHDA and CDR2 is SQIVND (reference sequence). The CDR3 DNA reads as TGTGCCAGTAATACAAGACAGGGAACCACCGGGGAGCTGTTTTTT. Translation: CASNTRQGTTGELFF.

The V and J genes are TRBV5-1 and TRBJ2-3, with 11 bases matching TRBD1. This CDR3 has 15 amino acids. Losses at the gene ends were 4 bases for V and 5 bases for J; bases not matched to a gene: 6. CDR1 is SGHRS, CDR2 YFSETQ, per germline. CDR3 sequence: CASSNGQGALDTQYF. The CDR3 DNA reads as TGCGCCAGCAGCAACGGACAGGGGGCTTTAGATACGCAGTATTTT.

The rearrangement uses TRBV18 and TRBJ2-2; D is undetermined. CDR3 length: 16 amino acids. Germline V gene sequence: CDR1 KGHSH, CDR2 LQKENI. Deletions cut 2 bases from V and 1 base from J, with 11 bases between. The CDR3 nucleotides are TGTGCCAGCTCACCAGGGCAGGCAAAGAACACCGGGGAGCTGTTTTTT. It specifies CASSPGQAKNTGELFF.

About this clone itself: At the DNA level, this CDR3 is encoded by other sequences in the same sample as well. V gene TRBV7-2 combines with J gene TRBJ1-1; TRBD1 matches 8 bases. CDR3 size: 14 residues. After removal of 3 bases from V and 3 bases from J, the junction contained 3 bases not matched to a gene. The germline V gene has CDR1 SGHTA and CDR2 FQGNSA. CDR3 in amino acids: CASSFTGGDTEAFF. The CDR3 region has the DNA TGTGCCAGCAGCTTTACAGGGGGGGACACTGAAGCTTTCTTT.

This clone showed up just a few times. The chain uses TRBV3-1 (or the pseudogene TRBV3-2) and TRBJ1-4, with 8 bases that match TRBD1. V lost 2 bases, J lost 6 bases, and 2 bases stayed unmatched. In germline, CDR1 is LGHDT, CDR2 YNNKEL (reference sequence). The CDR3 loop spans 14 amino acids. The CDR3 nucleotides are TGTGCCAGCAGCCAACAGGGGGCCGATGAAAAACTGTTTTTT. Its translation: CASSQQGADEKLFF.

The rearrangement joins TRBV11-2 to TRBJ2-5, with D perhaps matching TRBD2 (7 bases). Trimming took off 2 bases at V and 9 bases at J, with 16 bases between the two ends. Germline loops: CDR1 SGHAT, CDR2 FQNNGV. The CDR3 totals 14 residues. CDR3 in DNA: TGTGCCAGCAGCTTATGGGGGGGCGGGAGCTCCCAGTACTTC. It specifies CASSLWGGGSSQYF.

The rearrangement uses TRBV28 and TRBJ1-6, with 8 positions matching TRBD1. This CDR3 comprises 14 residues. Germline CDR1 reads MDHEN; CDR2 reads SYDVKM. With 6 bases clipped from V and 13 bases from J, the junction kept 11 bases outside the gene matches. The CDR3 DNA is TGTGCCAGCAGCCCCTCGGACAGGGATCCCCCCCTCCACTTT. It encodes CASSPSDRDPPLHF.

This rearrangement joins TRBV5-1 to TRBJ1-1, with D possibly TRBD1 on 5 matching bases. V was shortened by 4 bases and J by 4 bases, with 14 bases between the two germline ends. This CDR3 has 14 residues. CDR1 SGHRS and CDR2 YFSETQ come from the germline V gene. The DNA for the CDR3 is TGCGCCAGCAGCCAGGGTACCGGCGGCACTGAAGCTTTCTTT. Translated, it gives CASSQGTGGTEAFF.

The chain recombines TRBV19 with TRBJ2-1, with 13 positions matching TRBD2. The CDR3 runs to 15 residues. Germline-derived CDR1 and CDR2 are LNHDA and SQIVND (reference sequence). The trim removed 5 bases at V and 9 bases at J, leaving 7 bases unmatched. Written as DNA, the CDR3 is TGTGCCAGTAGTTCCTGGACTAGCGGGAGAGGTGAGCAGTTCTTC. Amino acids: CASSSWTSGRGEQFF.